The 7 T cell receptor beta chains presented below share a single source sample, sequenced in a study of cytomegalovirus exposure and HLA in healthy donors. The PCR contained 60 Vbeta and 13 Jbeta primers. Measured with immunoSEQ multiplex PCR; TCRdb has only the in-frame clones, and not every one. Of more than 95,000 clones listed, 70% to 80% are singletons. The sample consisted of PBMCs. The receptors stem from a man over 45 in good health and CMV-seronegative.

J is TRBJ2-1 and V is TRBV27, with D perhaps matching TRBD2 (6 bases). CDR1 and CDR2 (germline): MNHEY, SMNVEV (reference sequence). This CDR3 region has 14 residues. V was pared by 4 bases and J by 4 bases, with 11 bases between. The CDR3 sequence: CASSWVGGYNEQFF. The CDR3 DNA sequence: TGTGCCAGCAGTTGGGTTGGGGGGTACAATGAGCAGTTCTTC.

V usage is TRBV20-1 and J usage is TRBJ1-3; D not resolved. The CDR3 totals 11 residues. CDR1 DFQATT and CDR2 SNEGSKA come from the germline V gene (reference sequence). V was cut by 4 bases and J by 5 bases, with 6 bases left in between. The CDR3 protein is CSAKLRNTIYF. The DNA of the CDR3 is TGCAGTGCTAAGCTCCGAAACACCATATATTTT.

This chain connects TRBV5-1 to TRBJ2-1, with 7 positions matching TRBD2. V was clipped by 3 bases and J by 3 bases; unmatched bases: 6. Germline CDR1 SGHRS, CDR2 YFSETQ. The length of the CDR3 is 15 residues. For the CDR3, the DNA is TGCGCCAGCAGCTGGGAGGGTCAGGGCTACAATGAGCAGTTCTTC. Protein: CASSWEGQGYNEQFF.

The V gene is TRBV6-5, the J gene TRBJ2-1; D possibly corresponds to TRBD2 (5 bases). Germline-derived CDR1 and CDR2 are MNHEY and SVGAGI. V lost 2 bases and J 8 bases, leaving 10 bases between the germline ends. The CDR3 loop spans 13 amino acids. The CDR3: CASSYDYNDEQFF. The DNA of the CDR3 is TGTGCCAGCAGTTACGACTACAACGATGAGCAGTTCTTC.

This chain connects TRBV7-3 to TRBJ2-2; TRBD2 is a possible D gene (5 bases). The CDR3 length is 18 residues. Germline V gives CDR1 SGHTA, CDR2 FQGTGA. V was trimmed by 5 bases and J by 3 bases, leaving 22 bases between them. The CDR3 bases are TGTGCCAGCAGCCCAAGGCTCGTGCGGACTTGGGACACCGGGGAGCTGTTTTTT. Protein: CASSPRLVRTWDTGELFF. The full variable domain, with the rest looked up from reference TRBV7-3 and TRBJ2-2, is GAGVSQTPSNKVTEKGKYVELRCDPISGHTALYWYRQSLGQGPEFLIYFQGTGAADDSGLPNDRFFAVRPEGSVSTLKIQRTERGDSAVYLCASSPRLVRTWDTGELFFGEGSRLTVL.

A note on this clone: At one boundary the junction diverges from the germline segment, which might be a read error. This chain uses TRBV7-2 with TRBJ2-7; 9 nucleotides agree with TRBD2. Germline loops: CDR1 SGHTA, CDR2 FQGNSA. This CDR3 spans 14 amino acids. CDR3 region: CASSLAGTIYEQYF. In DNA, the CDR3 is TGTGCCAGCAGCCTAGCGGGGACTATCTACGAGCAGTACTTC.

The rearrangement links TRBV6-1 to TRBJ1-5; 8 positions match TRBD1. V was clipped by 1 base and J by 5 bases; unmatched bases: 7. The germline CDR1 and CDR2 sequences are MNHNS and SASEGT. CDR3 length: 16 residues. CDR3 DNA: TGTGCCAGCAGTGAAGGGCACCAGGGGGCCTATCAGCCCCAGCATTTT. This gives the protein CASSEGHQGAYQPQHF.